One sample yielded the 22 T cell receptor beta chains listed below, sequenced in a study of Tregs in tolerant kidney transplant recipients. TCRdb's table, derived via immunoSEQ multiplex PCR, lists solely in-frame clones and lacks some. The data hold about 240,000 clones, with around 82% observed a single time. Sequenced material: CD4+ T cells from blood. These receptors all come from a human donor in good health.

This chain connects TRBV19 to TRBJ1-2, with 8 positions matching TRBD1. Germline CDR1 is LNHDA and CDR2 is SQIVND (reference sequence). The CDR3 loop spans 14 amino acids. V shed 4 bases and J 2 bases; nucleotides not matched to a gene: 3. CDR3 sequence reads: CASSRGQANYGYTF. The DNA for the CDR3 is TGTGCCAGTAGTAGGGGACAGGCCAACTATGGCTACACCTTC.

The count of this clone is one. The chain employs TRBV5-1 and TRBJ1-2, with 9 bases fitting TRBD1. This CDR3 contains 15 residues. J lost 8 bases, V lost 4 bases, and 12 bases had no gene match. In germline, CDR1 is SGHRS, CDR2 YFSETQ. CDR3 DNA sequence: TGCGCCAGCAGCGTTACCGGGACAGGGAGGTTCGGCTACACCTTC. It encodes CASSVTGTGRFGYTF.

The chain employs TRBV7-2 and TRBJ2-1, with TRBD1 identical over 9 bases. Germline CDR1 reads SGHTA; CDR2 reads FQGNSA. Trimming removed 4 bases from V and 9 bases from J; junction bases left unmatched: 10. The CDR3 covers 15 residues. CDR3 protein: CASSSVQGAASEQFF. The DNA for the CDR3 is TGTGCCAGCAGCTCAGTACAGGGGGCGGCTTCTGAGCAGTTCTTC.

The count of this clone is one. The chain is built from TRBV5-1 and TRBJ2-7; a possible D gene is TRBD2 (5 bases). Germline V gene data show CDR1 as SGHRS and CDR2 as YFSETQ. Trimming removed 2 bases at V and 1 base at J, with 16 bases between. CDR3 length equals 16 residues. CDR3 sequence (DNA): TGCGCCAGCAGCTTACCTACATTACGGGGATCCTACGAGCAGTACTTC. This gives the protein CASSLPTLRGSYEQYF.

The chain employs TRBV29-1 and TRBJ2-5; 9 bases match TRBD1. The J call may not be correct, given that the DNA end is closer to TRBJ2-7. Germline lookup yields CDR1 SQVTM and CDR2 ANQGSEA. The CDR3 extends over 12 amino acids. The CDR3 loop reads CSVETGGYEQYF. In nucleotides, the CDR3 is TGCAGCGTTGAGACAGGGGGCTACGAGCAGTACTTC.

The chain recombines TRBV11-3 with TRBJ2-4; 8 positions match TRBD1. The CDR3 extends over 12 amino acids. Germline lookup yields CDR1 SGHNT and CDR2 YENEEA. Trimming cost V 2 bases and J 15 bases; bases outside gene matches: 6. This chain's CDR3 is CASSLRDRSLYF. DNA for the CDR3: TGTGCCAGCAGCTTACGGGACAGGTCACTGTACTTC.

The chain is built from TRBV7-3 and TRBJ1-1, with a tentative D call TRBD1 (5 bases). With 3 bases removed from V and 1 base from J, the gap between germline ends came to 6 bases. The CDR3 loop spans 13 amino acids. CDR1 and CDR2 from the germline V gene are SGHTA and FQGTGA. This CDR3 reads CASSFTGNTEAFF. DNA for the CDR3: TGTGCCAGCAGCTTCACAGGGAACACTGAAGCTTTCTTT.

The chain combines TRBV18 with TRBJ1-6; D not certain. V was cut by 3 bases and J by 3 bases, with 6 bases left in between. Germline V lookup: CDR1 KGHSH, CDR2 LQKENI. This CDR3 spans 14 amino acids. The CDR3 coding sequence is TGTGCCAGCTCACCTTTGGGCTATAATTCACCCCTCCACTTT. Translation: CASSPLGYNSPLHF. Together with reference TRBV18 and TRBJ1-6, the CDR3 gives the full variable domain: NAGVMQNPRHLVRRRGQEARLRCSPMKGHSHVYWYRQLPEEGLKFMVYLQKENIIDESGMPKERFSAEFPKEGPSILRIQQVVRGDSAAYFCASSPLGYNSPLHFGNGTRLTVT.

This clone was detected only a few times. CDR3 in amino acids: CASSPTGAVNTEAFF. The CDR3 DNA reads TGTGCCAGCAGCCCAACAGGGGCGGTGAACACTGAAGCTTTCTTT. V and J are TRBV6-6 and TRBJ1-1; the match to TRBD1 covers 7 bases. The germline gives CDR1 MNHNY, CDR2 SVGAGI (reference sequence). J lost 0 bases, V lost 6 bases, and 7 bases had no gene match. CDR3 size: 15 residues.

The rearrangement uses TRBV2 and TRBJ2-5; D gene ambiguous. The CDR3 is 13 residues long. Trimming removed 3 bases at V and 4 bases at J, with 9 bases between. CDR1 is SNHLY and CDR2 is FYNNEI in the germline V gene. This chain's CDR3 is CASSDFSRETQYF. The CDR3 DNA follows: TGTGCCAGCAGTGATTTCTCCAGAGAGACCCAGTACTTC. Full variable domain (missing parts from reference TRBV2 and TRBJ2-5): EPEVTQTPSHQVTQMGQEVILRCVPISNHLYFYWYRQILGQKVEFLVSFYNNEISEKSEIFDDQFSVERPDGSNFTLKIRSTKLEDSAMYFCASSDFSRETQYFGPGTRLLVL.

The chain employs TRBV5-1 and TRBJ1-6, with unresolved D. V lost 0 bases, J lost 9 bases, and 13 bases lay in between. Germline V lookup: CDR1 SGHRS, CDR2 YFSETQ. CDR3 length equals 15 residues. The CDR3 sequence is CASSLGSGSGSPLHF. In DNA form, the CDR3 reads TGCGCCAGCAGCTTGGGGTCAGGCAGCGGTTCACCCCTCCACTTT.

This clone appeared once. V gene TRBV2 combines with J gene TRBJ2-5; TRBD2 aligns across 11 bases. CDR1 and CDR2 from the germline V gene are SNHLY and FYNNEI. After removal of 5 bases from V and 6 bases from J, the junction contained 5 bases not matched to a gene. The CDR3 totals 14 residues. The CDR3 region has the DNA TGTGCCAGCAGTAGTAGCGGGAGGGCCCAGACCCAGTACTTC. Translation: CASSSSGRAQTQYF.

Points on this clone: At one end, the junction sequence differs from germline, possibly due to a read error. This chain links TRBV30 with TRBJ2-7; D call uncertain. CDR3 length equals 14 residues. The germline CDR1 and CDR2 sequences are GTSNPN and SVGIG (reference sequence). CDR3 region: CAWSRAGLYYERYF. The CDR3 DNA reads TGTGCCTGGAGTAGGGCAGGATTGTACTACGAGCGGTACTTC. Supplemented by reference TRBV30 and TRBJ2-7, the full variable domain reads SQTIHQWPATLVQPVGSPLSLECTVEGTSNPNLYWYRQAAGRGLQLLFYSVGIGQISSEVPQNLSASRPQDRQFILSSKKLLLSDSGFYLCAWSRAGLYYERYFGPGTRLTVT.

The count of this clone is one. The V call is TRBV7-3, the J call TRBJ2-2, with unresolved D. The germline V and J ends were trimmed by 7 bases and 4 bases, with 13 bases remaining between them. This CDR3 contains 14 residues. The germline CDR1 and CDR2 sequences are SGHTA and FQGTGA. The CDR3 DNA is TGTGCCAGCAAACCCCTAGGTCCCACCGGGGAGCTGTTTTTT. It specifies CASKPLGPTGELFF. The full variable domain, with the rest looked up from reference TRBV7-3 and TRBJ2-2, is GAGVSQTPSNKVTEKGKYVELRCDPISGHTALYWYRQSLGQGPEFLIYFQGTGAADDSGLPNDRFFAVRPEGSVSTLKIQRTERGDSAVYLCASKPLGPTGELFFGEGSRLTVL.

The V call is TRBV2, the J call TRBJ2-7; TRBD1 agrees at 7 bases. The CDR3 is 14 residues long. Losses at the gene ends were 6 bases for V and 0 bases for J; bases not matched to a gene: 5. Germline V lookup: CDR1 SNHLY, CDR2 FYNNEI. The CDR3 DNA reads TGTGCCAGCAGGCAAACAGGGGCCTCCTACGAGCAGTACTTC. Its protein product is CASRQTGASYEQYF.

This clone was counted once. The limits of the CDR3 on the DNA are not certain, so only TCRdb's listed CDR3 is given. The chain has TRBV7-9 and TRBJ2-2; the D segment call TRBD2 is taken from the table without a DNA check. The CDR3 adds up to 18 amino acids, both ends counted. The V gene's germline CDR1 is SEHNR and CDR2 FQNEAQ (reference sequence). The CDR3 sequence is CASSYQEEALRTPGSCFF.

The chain is built from TRBV5-8 and TRBJ1-5; 10 positions match TRBD1. V was clipped by 7 bases and J by 2 bases; unmatched bases: 3. The CDR3 runs to 14 residues. Germline V gene lookup returns CDR1 SGHTS and CDR2 YDEGEE. The CDR3 is CASLDRGRNQPQHF. CDR3 in DNA: TGTGCCAGCCTAGACAGGGGGCGCAATCAGCCCCAGCATTTT.

V gene TRBV30 combines with J gene TRBJ1-3; D might be TRBD1 (6 bases). The ends were cut back, 5 bases at V and 7 bases at J, with 18 bases in the middle. CDR1 and CDR2 (germline): GTSNPN, SVGIG (reference sequence). The CDR3 extends over 14 amino acids. In DNA, the CDR3 is TGTGCCTGGGCTGTAGGGGGAGGCGGTAACACCATATATTTT. It encodes CAWAVGGGGNTIYF.

The chain links TRBV6-5 to TRBJ2-7; possible D gene TRBD2, 5 bases. Germline CDR1 reads MNHEY; CDR2 reads SVGAGI. V was pared by 9 bases and J by 2 bases, with 11 bases between. CDR3 length: 12 amino acids. The CDR3 spells CASRGQAYEQYF. The DNA of the CDR3 is TGTGCCAGTCGCGGGCAAGCCTACGAGCAGTACTTC.

In the case of this clone: The junction departs from germline at one end; a sequencing error may be responsible. V and J are TRBV7-7 and TRBJ2-5; D remains unclear. The CDR3 contains 13 residues. The germline V gene has CDR1 SSHAT and CDR2 FNYEAQ (reference sequence). The CDR3 spells CASSLRMQETQYF. The CDR3 DNA sequence: TGTGCTAGCAGCTTGAGGATGCAAGAGACCCAGTACTTC.

This chain links TRBV18 with TRBJ2-6; perhaps D is TRBD1 or TRBD2 (5 bases each). V was shortened by 0 bases and J by 0 bases, with 6 bases between the two germline ends. The CDR3 is 16 amino acids. The germline V gene encodes CDR1 KGHSH and CDR2 LQKENI. CDR3 DNA: TGTGCCAGCTCACCACCGGGGACCTCTGGGGCCAACGTCCTGACTTTC. Translating gives CASSPPGTSGANVLTF.

CDR3 DNA sequence: TGTGCCAGTAGTAAAGGGACAGAACAAGAGACCCAGTACTTC. It codes for CASSKGTEQETQYF. The chain couples TRBV19 to TRBJ2-5, with 7 bases lining up with TRBD1. This CDR3 is 14 amino acids long. The junction had 4 bases not matched to a gene; V was cut back by 4 bases and J by 2 bases. From germline, CDR1 is LNHDA and CDR2 SQIVND (reference sequence).